What follows are 6 T cell receptor beta chains derived from one specimen sequenced in a study of blood T cells in healthy people across ages. A J-beta primer mix and a sample-barcoded 5' primer were used in a second PCR of about 7 to 12 cycles. From the 5' RACE reads, TCRdb called clonotypes with MiXCR, one entry per CDR3 protein. This table holds 1.5 million or so distinct CDR3 sequences, around 40% found once. Material: blood. The receptors shown here come from a woman aged 18-29 years in good health.

Comments on this clonotype: This clone may be a read error of a much larger clone one base away. The chain uses TRBV12-3 or TRBV12-4 and TRBJ2-1; D may match TRBD1 or TRBD2 (5 bases each). Trimming took 8 bases from V and 2 from J, leaving 13 bases between them. The CDR3 is 14 amino acids. CDR3 protein: CASGPGSPYNEQFF. CDR3 nucleotides: TGTGCCAGCGGTCCAGGGAGCCCCTACAATGAGCAGTTCTTC.

The chain joins TRBV7-6 to TRBJ2-1; D is unclear. This CDR3 spans 14 amino acids. Germline CDR1 reads SGHVS; CDR2 reads FNYEAQ. V was clipped by 0 bases and J by 5 bases, with 8 bases between them. The CDR3 is CASSLARLNNEQFF. Here the CDR3 DNA reads TGTGCCAGCAGCTTAGCTAGACTGAACAATGAGCAGTTCTTC.

This clonotype was found a few times. This chain uses TRBV7-2 with TRBJ1-4; D uncertain. CDR3 size: 15 residues. V lost 1 base to trimming and J lost 4 bases, with 10 bases between them. Germline-derived CDR1 and CDR2 are SGHTA and FQGNSA. The CDR3, as DNA: TGTGCCAGCAGCTTAGTTGGACTGCTTAATGAAAAACTGTTTTTT. As protein: CASSLVGLLNEKLFF.

A word on this clonotype: A much more abundant neighbour one base away suggests this may be a read error. The genes are TRBV27 and TRBJ2-5, with D perhaps matching TRBD2 (5 bases). The DNA end is a closer match to TRBJ2-7, so the J assignment may be wrong. The CDR3 is 16 amino acids. Per germline, CDR1 MNHEY and CDR2 SMNVEV (reference sequence). CDR3 amino acids: CASSFNARGVGYEQYF. The CDR3 region has the DNA TGTGCCAGCAGTTTTAACGCACGGGGTGTGGGCTACGAGCAGTACTTC.

This clonotype occurred a few times. In nucleotides, the CDR3 is TGTGCCAGCAGCTCTCCGGACAGAGATGAAGCTTTCTTT. It specifies CASSSPDRDEAFF. The genes are TRBV7-3 and TRBJ1-1; D may be TRBD1 (6 bases). The CDR3 is 13 residues long. Germline V gene lookup returns CDR1 SGHTA and CDR2 FQGTGA. Deletions cut 4 bases from V and 7 bases from J, with 13 bases between. The full variable domain, its missing parts supplied by reference TRBV7-3 and TRBJ1-1, is GAGVSQTPSNKVTEKGKYVELRCDPISGHTALYWYRQSLGQGPEFLIYFQGTGAADDSGLPNDRFFAVRPEGSVSTLKIQRTERGDSAVYLCASSSPDRDEAFFGQGTRLTVV.

This chain links TRBV4-1 with TRBJ1-3; D unresolved. The CDR3 runs to 15 residues. Germline V gene lookup returns CDR1 MGHRA and CDR2 YSYEKL. Trimming shortened V by 0 bases and J by 0 bases, and 6 bases separated the two germline ends. CDR3 in DNA: TGCGCCAGCAGCCAAGACAGCAACTCTGGAAACACCATATATTTT. Translated, it gives CASSQDSNSGNTIYF.